These T cell receptor beta chains were read from a single sample in a study of cytomegalovirus exposure and HLA in healthy donors. Clones were sequenced by immunoSEQ multiplex PCR, and TCRdb holds only the in-frame ones, with some missing. This sample has approximately 140,000 clones, with around nine tenths found just once. Material for sequencing was PBMCs. Every receptor here comes from a man younger than 30 in good health and CMV-seropositive. Each CDR3 is given with its conserved first and last residue. The order of the fields is clone size, D gene, J gene, V gene, CDR3 DNA, CDR3 protein. The D gene is left open where the match is weak. Clone size, where shown, is once, few, many, or a class for clones that have expanded.

>once|TRBD1|TRBJ2-1|TRBV11-2
TGTGCCAGCAGCTCCCGTACCGGGACAGGGCACAATGAGCAGTTCTTC
CASSSRTGTGHNEQFF
>few|TRBD1|TRBJ2-7|TRBV19
TGTGCCAGTAGTTATGGGACAGGGGGCTCGTACGAGCAGTACTTC
CASSYGTGGSYEQYF
>.|TRBD2|TRBJ2-7|TRBV5-4
TGTGCCAGCAGCTTCGTAGCGGGGGGGCTAGGCGAGCAGTACTTC
CASSFVAGGLGEQYF
>.|TRBD1|TRBJ2-7|TRBV19
TGTGCCAGTAGTATAGGGTTCGGGACAGCCTACGAGCAGTACTTC
CASSIGFGTAYEQYF
>many|TRBD1|TRBJ2-7|TRBV27
TGTGCCAGCAGTTTAAGGCCAGGGGGCCAATTCGGGCAGTACTTC
CASSLRPGGQFGQYF
>.|.|TRBJ2-5|TRBV5-1
TGCGCCTGCGGCGAGCAGGGGCCTGGAGAGACCCAGTACTTC
CACGEQGPGETQYF
>.|.|TRBJ1-6|TRBV5-1
TGCGCCAGCAGCTTGGGGGTGCAGGATTCACCCCTCCACTTT
CASSLGVQDSPLHF
>.|.|TRBJ1-6|TRBV19
TGTGCCAGTAGAGGGGGTTCCTATAATTCACCCCTCCACTTT
CASRGGSYNSPLHF
>.|TRBD2|TRBJ2-7|TRBV4-1
TGCGCCAGCAGCCAAGGTGCTAGCGGGAGGGCCCCAGGTTCCTACGAGCAGTACTTC
CASSQGASGRAPGSYEQYF
>.|.|TRBJ2-7|TRBV5-5
TGTGCCAGCAGCTTGATGAGCTCCTACGAGCAGTACTTC
CASSLMSSYEQYF
>.|TRBD2|TRBJ2-7|TRBV5-5
TGTGCCAGCAGCGGAAGCGGACTAGCAGACGAGCAGTACTTC
CASSGSGLADEQYF
>.|.|TRBJ1-5|TRBV9
TGTGCCAGCCACCCCACAGGGTTAGGAGGTCAGCCCCAGCATTTT
CASHPTGLGGQPQHF
>.|.|TRBJ1-1|TRBV5-1
TGCGCCAGCAGCTTGACAGCCGTGAACACTGAAGCTTTCTTT
CASSLTAVNTEAFF
>.|.|TRBJ1-4|TRBV6-1
TGTGCCAGCAGTGCGATACAGGGAACTAATGAAAAACTGTTTTTT
CASSAIQGTNEKLFF
>.|.|TRBJ2-1|TRBV11-3
TGTGCCAGCAGCTTAGACAGCTCCTACAATGAGCAGTTCTTC
CASSLDSSYNEQFF
>.|.|TRBJ2-7|TRBV11-2
TGTGCCAGCAGCTTAGTCGGCTACGAGCAGTACTTC
CASSLVGYEQYF
>.|.|TRBJ2-5|TRBV5-5
TGTGCCAGCAGCTTGCCAGGCCTGTACCAAGAGACCCAGTACTTC
CASSLPGLYQETQYF
>few|TRBD2|TRBJ2-5|TRBV4-2
TGTGCCAGCAGCCGCAGAGGACTAGCGGGGGGGGCTCGAGAGACCCAGTACTTC
CASSRRGLAGGARETQYF
>.|TRBD2|TRBJ2-7|TRBV5-6
TGTGCCAGCAGCTCCGGGACTAGCCCCTACGAGCAGTACTTC
CASSSGTSPYEQYF
>.|TRBD1|TRBJ1-2|TRBV27
TGTGCCAGCAGCCCGGACAGGGAGAACTATGGCTACACCTTC
CASSPDRENYGYTF
>.|TRBD1|TRBJ2-7|TRBV7-9
TGTGCCAGCAGCTGGGGACAGGGGTCCTACGAGCAGTACTTC
CASSWGQGSYEQYF
>.|.|TRBJ1-2|TRBV10-3
TGTGCCATCGCGACAGGTGATGGCTACACCTTC
CAIATGDGYTF
>.|TRBD1|TRBJ1-1|TRBV5-1
TGCGCCAGCAGCTTGGGGACAGGGAGAGGATTGGAAACTGAAGCTTTCTTT
CASSLGTGRGLETEAFF
>.|.|TRBJ2-3|TRBV18
TGTGCCAGCTCACCGCGGCTAACTGGTGCAGATACGCAGTATTTT
CASSPRLTGADTQYF
>.|.|TRBJ2-5|TRBV19
TGTGCCAGTAGTCGGGGTGAAGAGACCCAGTACTTC
CASSRGEETQYF
>once|TRBD2|TRBJ2-2|TRBV28
TGTGCCAGCAGTCCCAAACCATTCGTCTCTAGCGGGAGGGCTCGGCGGGAGCTGTTTTTT
CASSPKPFVSSGRARRELFF
>.|.|TRBJ1-2|TRBV6-6
TGTGCCAGCAGTTACTCTGGAGACTACTATGGCTACACCTTC
CASSYSGDYYGYTF
>.|.|TRBJ1-3|TRBV20-1
TGCAGTGCTAAGCGGTTAAACACCATATATTTT
CSAKRLNTIYF
>.|.|TRBJ1-2|TRBV5-1
TGCGCCAGCAGCTTGGATGCGAGCCTCTATGGCTACACCTTC
CASSLDASLYGYTF
>.|.|TRBJ1-6|TRBV7-6
TGTGCCAGCAACACCGGGACACCTAATTCACCCCTCCACTTT
CASNTGTPNSPLHF
>.|TRBD1|TRBJ2-3|TRBV6-4
TGTGCCAGCAGTGACCAAGGGACAGGGGGAACAGATACGCAGTATTTT
CASSDQGTGGTDTQYF
>.|.|TRBJ2-7|TRBV7-3
TGTGCCAGCAGCCGGGGTCGAGAGCCGCCCTACGAGCAGTACTTC
CASSRGREPPYEQYF
>.|TRBD2|TRBJ2-5|TRBV19
TGTGCCAGCACCCCTTTGGCGGGAGCCACCGAGACCCAGTACTTC
CASTPLAGATETQYF
>.|.|TRBJ1-3|TRBV6-1
TGTGCCAGCAGTGAAGTAGCGGGAAACACCATATATTTT
CASSEVAGNTIYF
>few|.|TRBJ1-5|TRBV30
TGTGCCTGGAGTGTACAAAGAAGTCAGCCCCAGCATTTT
CAWSVQRSQPQHF
>.|.|TRBJ2-7|TRBV11-3
TGTGCCAGCAGCTTAGGGCCGAGACATTTTATAGGCTACGAGCAGTACTTC
CASSLGPRHFIGYEQYF
>.|.|TRBJ1-6|TRBV5-1
TGCGCCAGCAGCTTGGGATTCGGCGACGGGGAAAATTCACCCCTCCACTTT
CASSLGFGDGENSPLHF
>.|.|TRBJ2-5|TRBV9
TGTGCCAGCAGCGTAGGGCAGTCCCAAGAGACCCAGTACTTC
CASSVGQSQETQYF
>.|.|TRBJ1-1|TRBV6-5
TGTGCCAGCGCACCAGGGGAATTTAGCACTGAAGCTTTCTTT
CASAPGEFSTEAFF
>.|TRBD2|TRBJ2-5|TRBV2
TGTGCCAGCAGTGGGGGACTAGCGGAGACCCAGTACTTC
CASSGGLAETQYF
>.|.|TRBJ1-2|TRBV20-1
TGCAGTCAAATCGGGGGGCAAGGCTACACCTTC
CSQIGGQGYTF
>.|.|TRBJ2-7|TRBV7-9
TGTGCCAGCAGCCCAGGGGCCCGGAACTACGAGCAGTACTTC
CASSPGARNYEQYF
>.|.|TRBJ1-1|TRBV28
TGTGCCAGCAGTTTCTGGGCCTCTCCGAACACTGAAGCTTTCTTT
CASSFWASPNTEAFF
>.|TRBD1|TRBJ2-7|TRBV5-4
TGTGCCAGCAGCCGGGACAGGGGAAGGGAGTACTTC
CASSRDRGREYF
>few|.|TRBJ1-3|TRBV7-8
TGTGCCAGCAGATTGGGGAGGGAAGGCTCTGGAAACACCATATATTTT
CASRLGREGSGNTIYF
>.|.|TRBJ2-7|TRBV4-2
TGTGCCAGCAGCCAAGATACAACCTTCGGGGGGCCCGTCTCCTACGAGCAGTACTTC
CASSQDTTFGGPVSYEQYF
>.|TRBD2|TRBJ2-3|TRBV5-6
TGTGCCAGCAGCTTGGCGTCTAGCGGGATCCCAGATACGCAGTATTTT
CASSLASSGIPDTQYF
>.|.|TRBJ2-2|TRBV9
TGTGCCAGCAGCCCCCGTGTCGGGAAAAACACCGGGGAGCTGTTTTTT
CASSPRVGKNTGELFF
>.|TRBD2|TRBJ2-7|TRBV20-1
TGCAGTGCTAGAGGCCTAGCGGGAGGGTACTTC
CSARGLAGGYF
>.|.|TRBJ2-7|TRBV5-5
TGTGCCAGCAGCTTGGTGGAGAGGTCCTACGAGCAGTACTTC
CASSLVERSYEQYF